This T cell receptor (beta chain) derives from a study of chemoradiotherapy in HPV16-positive cancers. Overall study: Candidate HPV-specific clones and shared TCR motifs came from a couple of HPV16-positive patients. Study observations and caveats: Non-HPV-specific T cells did not expand in tumors during treatment, whereas candidate HPV-specific clones and E7-related motifs did.

Data came from immunoSEQ multiplex PCR; TCRdb stores just in-frame clones and leaves some out. The profile covers 9,000 or so clones, with 70% appearing a single time and 10% taken by the ten largest. Germline loops: CDR1 ENHRY, CDR2 SYGVKD. J lost 3 bases, V lost 0 bases, and 6 bases had no gene match. The CDR3 totals 17 residues. Concerning this clone itself: Its antigen is undetermined.

The rearrangement links TRBV10-3 to TRBJ2-1; 9 bases line up with TRBD2. The sample in question was tumor tissue, obtained from a patient who underwent chemoradiotherapy. This clonotype was obtained from a human donor with HPV-associated anogenital cancer. The CDR3 here is CAISESAASGDYNEQFF. The CDR3 DNA reads TGTGCCATCAGTGAGTCGGCGGCTAGCGGGGACTACAATGAGCAGTTCTTC.